This note documents a single TCR beta chain sequence. Its antigen is as yet unknown. Primers included in the PCR were 60 Vbeta and 13 Jbeta primers. Sequencing used immunoSEQ multiplex PCR; TCRdb keeps in-frame clones, though not all of them. This table holds 99,000 or so clones, around 84% found once. The data derive from a study of cytomegalovirus exposure and HLA in healthy donors. At the level of the study: Inside one of the first data releases sat around 86 million unique TCRs taken from HLA-typed donors. Overall study results and limits: Later analysis identified a missense DCLRE1C variant that was linked to TCR beta V- and J-gene trimming. A later analysis showed HLA-associated TCR beta chains outstripping equally common others in clonal expansion. Across donors, most TCRs were seen rarely, yet some public ones were widespread.

V gave up 3 bases and J gave up 3 bases, with 12 bases separating them. The CDR3 contains 14 residues. Germline CDR1 and CDR2: SGHNT and YYREEE (reference sequence). This chain uses TRBV5-4 with TRBJ1-1; D is unclear. The receptor comes from a man aged 25 to 40 in good health and CMV-seronegative. Sequenced input: PBMCs. Here the CDR3 reads CASSSLSRDTEAFF. In nucleotides, the CDR3 is TGTGCCAGCAGCTCATTATCTCGGGACACTGAAGCTTTCTTT. The full variable domain, its missing parts supplied by reference TRBV5-4 and TRBJ1-1, is ETGVTQSPTHLIKTRGQQVTLRCSSQSGHNTVSWYQQALGQGPQFIFQYYREEENGRGNFPPRFSGLQFPNYSSELNVNALELDDSALYLCASSSLSRDTEAFFGQGTRLTVV.